The 13 T cell receptor beta chains in this list originate from one sample, sequenced in a study of OX40 agonist ivuxolimab in advanced cancers. Profiling relied on immunoSEQ multiplex PCR, and the TCRdb table lists in-frame clones only, not all of them. The data show 70,000 to 95,000 clones, around 87% seen once. The input for sequencing was CD4+ or CD8+ T cells sorted from blood, taken in a trial of the OX40 agonist ivuxolimab. These receptors all come from an adult with an advanced solid tumor such as melanoma, head and neck, liver or kidney cancer.

This chain connects TRBV14 to TRBJ2-7; 8 bases are shared with TRBD2. CDR3 length: 14 residues. V lost 4 bases to trimming and J lost 3 bases; unmatched junction nucleotides: 5. Germline CDR1 is SGHDN and CDR2 is FVKESK. The CDR3 coding sequence is TGTGCCAGCAGCCTGGCGGGAGGCCGCTACGAGCAGTACTTC. Protein product: CASSLAGGRYEQYF.

This clone was seen a handful of times. J is TRBJ2-1 and V is TRBV2, with a possible D match to TRBD2 (6 bases). V shed 8 bases and J shed 13 bases, with 21 bases lying between them. From germline, CDR1 is SNHLY and CDR2 FYNNEI. This CDR3 is 13 amino acids long. Written as DNA, the CDR3 is TGTGCCAGCGGAGGGGTGGGGTTACTAGTACAGTTCTTC. Translated, it gives CASGGVGLLVQFF.

The rearrangement links TRBV28 to TRBJ1-5; 7 positions match TRBD1. In germline, CDR1 is MDHEN, CDR2 SYDVKM. This CDR3 region has 15 residues. V shed 5 bases, J shed 4 bases, and the junction held 8 bases outside the gene matches. The CDR3, as DNA: TGTGCCAGCAGTCCACTCGACAGGGAAAATCAGCCCCAGCATTTT. This translates into CASSPLDRENQPQHF.

This clone has more than one count but fewer than ten. The CDR3 spells CASSVGHEQFF. CDR3 nucleotides: TGTGCCAGCAGTGTCGGTCATGAGCAGTTCTTC. V gene TRBV6-4 combines with J gene TRBJ2-1; no clear D. Trimming pared 4 bases from V and 8 bases from J, leaving 6 bases between. Germline assignment: CDR1 MRHNA and CDR2 SNTAGT. The CDR3 loop spans 11 amino acids.

This chain links TRBV6-5 with TRBJ2-3, with unresolved D. The CDR3 is made up of 13 amino acids. Trimming cost V 4 bases and J 5 bases, with 10 bases left between them. Looked up from germline, CDR1 is MNHEY and CDR2 is SVGAGI. The CDR3: CASSFTLVDTQYF. DNA of the CDR3: TGTGCCAGCAGTTTTACCCTCGTAGATACGCAGTATTTT.

J is TRBJ1-2 and V is TRBV28; 7 bases are shared with TRBD1. With 10 bases clipped from V and 4 bases from J, the junction kept 9 bases outside the gene matches. Germline values: CDR1 MDHEN, CDR2 SYDVKM. The CDR3 totals 13 residues. The CDR3 bases are TGTGCCATCCGAGAAGGGACAGTCTATGGCTACACCTTC. It specifies CAIREGTVYGYTF.

This rearrangement joins TRBV5-6 to TRBJ2-5; unclear D gene. The germline CDR1 and CDR2 sequences are SGHDT and YYEEEE. V was shortened by 1 base and J by 5 bases, with 6 bases between the two germline ends. The CDR3 spans 12 residues. The CDR3 nucleotides read TGTGCCAGCAGCTTGCCACGGGAGACCCAGTACTTC. This gives the protein CASSLPRETQYF.

The chain has TRBV11-2 and TRBJ2-1; D possibly matches TRBD1 or TRBD2 (5 bases each). The germline V and J ends were trimmed by 5 bases and 6 bases, with 17 bases remaining between them. Looked up from germline, CDR1 is SGHAT and CDR2 is FQNNGV. This CDR3 spans 15 amino acids. The CDR3 region has the DNA TGTGCCAGCAGCCCATCAATTGGGACCGCCAATGAGCAGTTCTTC. Translated: CASSPSIGTANEQFF.

Details on this clone: Other nucleotide sequences in the sample specify the same CDR3. The V and J genes are TRBV7-2 and TRBJ2-3; 8 bases match TRBD2. The germline CDR1 and CDR2 sequences are SGHTA and FQGNSA. This CDR3 comprises 15 residues. J was trimmed by 0 bases and V by 5 bases; bases with no gene match: 4. The CDR3 loop is CASSPRGASTDTQYF. DNA of the CDR3: TGTGCCAGCAGCCCGCGGGGGGCGAGCACAGATACGCAGTATTTT.

This clone showed up just a few times. V usage is TRBV6-6 and J usage is TRBJ1-4; unclear D gene. CDR3 length: 15 residues. Looked up from germline, CDR1 is MNHNY and CDR2 is SVGAGI (reference sequence). Trimming stripped 6 bases from V and 3 bases from J, with 14 bases between. CDR3 protein: CASRVGLGANEKLFF. The CDR3 DNA reads as TGTGCCAGCAGGGTGGGGTTGGGCGCTAATGAAAAACTGTTTTTT.

J is TRBJ2-5 and V is TRBV25-1; 7 bases are a match to TRBD1. Germline CDR1 and CDR2: MGHDK and SYGVNS. The CDR3 runs to 15 residues. The J segment lost 5 bases and the V segment lost 3 bases, leaving 9 bases of the junction unmatched. CDR3 coding DNA: TGTGCCAGCAGTGACGTTACAGGGGTAGGGGAGACCCAGTACTTC. It codes for CASSDVTGVGETQYF. Drawing the rest from reference TRBV25-1 and TRBJ2-5, the complete variable domain is EADIYQTPRYLVIGTGKKITLECSQTMGHDKMYWYQQDPGMELHLIHYSYGVNSTEKGDLSSESTVSRIRTEHFPLTLESARPSHTSQYLCASSDVTGVGETQYFGPGTRLLVL.

This rearrangement joins TRBV7-9 to TRBJ2-1, with TRBD2 matching over 10 bases. Germline CDR1 reads SEHNR; CDR2 reads FQNEAQ (reference sequence). The CDR3 runs to 17 residues. V lost 1 base to trimming and J lost 5 bases; unmatched junction nucleotides: 8. The DNA of the CDR3 is TGTGCCAGCAGCTTAGTGGCTAGCGGGAGACCTGACAATGAGCAGTTCTTC. Translation gives CASSLVASGRPDNEQFF.

The rearrangement uses TRBV28 and TRBJ2-1; 7 positions match TRBD2. CDR3 length: 16 amino acids. J was trimmed by 4 bases and V by 6 bases; bases with no gene match: 12. Per the germline V gene, CDR1 is MDHEN and CDR2 is SYDVKM. The CDR3 DNA sequence: TGTGCCAGCAGACTTAAGGTGGGACTATCTTACAATGAGCAGTTCTTC. Translating gives CASRLKVGLSYNEQFF.